This TCR beta chain comes out of a study of T cell repertoires in cytomegalovirus infection. Trimming shortened V by 2 bases and J by 2 bases, and 13 bases separated the two germline ends. CDR3 length: 15 residues. Germline CDR1 is SGHTA and CDR2 is FQGNSA. TCRdb processed the reads anew with MiXCR; each CDR3 protein has one entry. The table includes more than 350,000 distinct CDR3 sequences, 25% to 40% detected once. This clonotype has ten or more counts. Sequences were obtained from PBMCs. The J gene is TRBJ2-7, the V gene TRBV7-2; perhaps TRBD2 as D (6 bases). The sequence derives from a human donor in good health (CMV status not recorded). Some clones in this sample may be carry-over from other donors' samples. The CDR3 DNA reads as TGTGCCAGCAGCTTAAACGGAGGGATGACCTACGAGCAGTACTTC. Its protein product is CASSLNGGMTYEQYF. Variable domain in full (rest from reference TRBV7-2 and TRBJ2-7): GAGVSQSPSNKVTEKGKDVELRCDPISGHTALYWYRQSLGQGLEFLIYFQGNSAPDKSGLPSDRFSAERTGGSVSTLTIQRTQQEDSAVYLCASSLNGGMTYEQYFGPGTRLTVT.